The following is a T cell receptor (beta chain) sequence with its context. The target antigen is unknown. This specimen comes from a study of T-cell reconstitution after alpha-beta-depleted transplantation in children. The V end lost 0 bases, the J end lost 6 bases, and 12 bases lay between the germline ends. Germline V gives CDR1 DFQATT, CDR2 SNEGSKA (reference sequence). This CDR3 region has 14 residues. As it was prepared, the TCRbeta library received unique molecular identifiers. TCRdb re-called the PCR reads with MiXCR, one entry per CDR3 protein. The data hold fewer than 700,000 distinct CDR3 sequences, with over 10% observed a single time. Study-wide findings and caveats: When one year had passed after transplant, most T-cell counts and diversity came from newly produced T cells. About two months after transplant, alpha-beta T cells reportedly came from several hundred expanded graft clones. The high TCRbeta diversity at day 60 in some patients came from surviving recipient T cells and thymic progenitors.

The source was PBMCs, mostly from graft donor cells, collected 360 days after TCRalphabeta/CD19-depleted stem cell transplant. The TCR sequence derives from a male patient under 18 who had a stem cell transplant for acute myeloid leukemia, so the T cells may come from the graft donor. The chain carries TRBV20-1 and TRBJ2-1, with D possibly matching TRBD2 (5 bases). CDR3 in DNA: TGCAGTGCTAGAGATCCCGGTCGGGGCAATGAGCAGTTCTTC. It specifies CSARDPGRGNEQFF.